The T cell receptor beta chain described here comes from a study of OX40 agonist ivuxolimab in advanced cancers. In the study overall: Given to patients was ivuxolimab, an agonistic anti-OX40 (CD134) antibody. Study-level findings and limits: Expanded clones were, on average, more numerous in CD8+ T cells than in CD4+. Both CD4+ and CD8+ T cell populations in blood had undergone clonal expansion by week 6 at 0.1 to 3.0 mg/kg.

CDR1 and CDR2 from the germline V gene are LGHNA and YNFKEQ. Trimming removed 0 bases at V and 5 bases at J, with 12 bases between. The CDR3 contains 15 residues. Clones were sequenced by immunoSEQ multiplex PCR, and TCRdb holds only the in-frame ones, with some missing. This table has tens of thousands of clones, more than 75% appearing once. Drawing of blood for sampling happened at baseline, at cycle 4 day 1, and at cycle 7 day 1. Concerning this clone itself: Its target is unknown.

This sequence originates from an adult with an advanced solid tumor such as melanoma, head and neck, liver or kidney cancer. The specimen was CD4+ or CD8+ T cells sorted from blood, collected in a trial of the OX40 agonist ivuxolimab. The chain combines TRBV4-2 with TRBJ2-3; maybe TRBD1 (7 bases). The DNA for the CDR3 is TGTGCCAGCAGCCAAGATTGGCAGGGGGGAGATACGCAGTATTTT. Translated: CASSQDWQGGDTQYF.